This TCR beta chain was recorded in a study of T cells in Graves' hyperthyroidism and ophthalmopathy. Only a few counts were recorded for this clonotype. V was clipped by 2 bases and J by 7 bases, with 15 bases between them. CDR1 SGHNT and CDR2 YYREEE come from the germline V gene (reference sequence). This CDR3 has 15 residues. Amplified TCR beta CDR3 regions came from RNA transcripts. Primed by the HTBI set, a first-round RT-PCR was run on the TCR CDR3. Using its own MiXCR run on the multiplex PCR reads, TCRdb lists one record per CDR3 protein. This sample has approximately 630,000 distinct CDR3 sequences; 15% to 20% occur once, and the top ten carry 3% to 4%.

Sequencing used blood. The chain uses TRBV5-4 and TRBJ1-4, with D possibly TRBD1 on 6 matching bases. The sequence was obtained from a woman aged 25 to 39 with Graves' hyperthyroidism. The DNA for the CDR3 is TGTGCCAGCAGCTTCGGGGTGGGGGCTGGTGAAAAACTGTTTTTT. Its translation is CASSFGVGAGEKLFF.